The 21 T cell receptor beta chains below all came from one sample that was sequenced in a study of T cell responses to AZD1222 COVID-19 vaccine. The table came from immunoSEQ multiplex PCR; TCRdb's copy has only in-frame clones and leaves some out. The sample lists approximately 130,000 clones, 93% occurring once. The specimen was peripheral blood, collected on day 0 of AZD1222 vaccination. These TCRs come from an adult in good health.

J is TRBJ1-2 and V is TRBV5-4; 9 bases map to TRBD1. The V gene's germline CDR1 is SGHNT and CDR2 YYREEE (reference sequence). This CDR3 is 14 amino acids long. V lost 4 bases and J lost 2; bases outside the gene matches: 3. CDR3 sequence (DNA): TGTGCCAGCAGCCAGGGGACAGGGAACTATGGCTACACCTTC. It is translated as CASSQGTGNYGYTF. Variable domain in full (rest from reference TRBV5-4 and TRBJ1-2): ETGVTQSPTHLIKTRGQQVTLRCSSQSGHNTVSWYQQALGQGPQFIFQYYREEENGRGNFPPRFSGLQFPNYSSELNVNALELDDSALYLCASSQGTGNYGYTFGSGTRLTVV.

V is TRBV29-1 and J is TRBJ2-3; D uncertain. Germline CDR1 and CDR2: SQVTM and ANQGSEA. The CDR3 loop spans 10 amino acids. CDR3 amino acids: CSFLTDTQYF. The DNA for the CDR3 is TGCAGTTTCCTGACAGATACGCAGTATTTT.

The chain joins TRBV5-1 to TRBJ2-3; 9 bases fit TRBD1. Germline trimming cut 1 base from V and 6 bases from J; bases unmatched to any gene: 12. The CDR3 length is 17 residues. The V gene's germline CDR1 is SGHRS and CDR2 YFSETQ. The CDR3 DNA reads as TGCGCCAGCAGCTTGAATACCGGGACAGGGAGTCCGGATACGCAGTATTTT. Its protein product is CASSLNTGTGSPDTQYF.

This clone was seen only once. The chain is built from TRBV6-5 and TRBJ2-2; possibly TRBD1 for D (5 bases). Germline CDR1 MNHEY, CDR2 SVGAGI. This CDR3 spans 14 amino acids. The V gene lost 0 bases and the J gene lost 5 bases, with 7 bases spanning the gap. CDR3 amino acids: CASSYSGATGELFF. The CDR3 bases are TGTGCCAGCAGTTACTCAGGGGCAACCGGGGAGCTGTTTTTT.

The CDR3 DNA sequence: TGTGCCAGCAGTTACACCCCCGGGAAGACGAACACTGAAGCTTTCTTT. Encoded protein: CASSYTPGKTNTEAFF. V is TRBV6-2 or TRBV6-3 and J is TRBJ1-1, with unresolved D. The CDR3 has 16 amino acids. The germline V and J ends were trimmed by 2 bases and 1 base, with 14 bases remaining between them. Germline values: CDR1 MNHEY, CDR2 SVGEGT.

The chain carries TRBV9 and TRBJ2-2, with TRBD1 matching over 10 bases. This CDR3 contains 16 residues. The germline CDR1 and CDR2 sequences are SGDLS and YYNGEE. V shed 3 bases and J 5 bases; nucleotides not matched to a gene: 7. Written as DNA, the CDR3 is TGTGCCAGCAGCGCCGACAGGGGGCGAAGGACCGGGGAGCTGTTTTTT. Encoded protein: CASSADRGRRTGELFF.

CDR3 DNA sequence: TGCGCCAGCAGCCAAAAAGGAGGCAATCAGCCCCAGCATTTT. Its translation: CASSQKGGNQPQHF. This chain uses TRBV4-1 with TRBJ1-5, with D hard to call. The V end lost 2 bases, the J end lost 2 bases, and 7 bases lay between the germline ends. The CDR3 has 14 amino acids. Germline-derived CDR1 and CDR2 are MGHRA and YSYEKL.

The V and J genes are TRBV11-3 and TRBJ2-2; perhaps TRBD1 as D (6 bases). The V end lost 5 bases, the J end lost 5 bases, and 9 bases lay between the germline ends. The CDR3 totals 13 residues. Germline V gives CDR1 SGHNT, CDR2 YENEEA. This chain's CDR3 is CASSPRGTGELFF. The CDR3 DNA reads as TGTGCCAGCAGCCCGAGGGGGACCGGGGAGCTGTTTTTT.

V usage is TRBV29-1 and J usage is TRBJ1-1, with D unclear. The CDR3 extends over 11 amino acids. CDR1 and CDR2 from the germline V gene are SQVTM and ANQGSEA. V gave up 2 bases and J gave up 1 base, with 2 bases separating them. This CDR3 is CSVERNTEAFF. In DNA, the CDR3 is TGCAGCGTTGAAAGGAACACTGAAGCTTTCTTT.

J is TRBJ2-1 and V is TRBV12-3 or TRBV12-4, with D perhaps TRBD1 (5 bases). V gave up 6 bases and J gave up 3 bases, with 9 bases separating them. The CDR3 loop spans 13 amino acids. CDR3 sequence reads: CASSPDSYNEQFF. DNA of the CDR3: TGTGCCAGCAGCCCCGACAGCTACAATGAGCAGTTCTTC.

V is TRBV3-1 (or the pseudogene TRBV3-2) and J is TRBJ2-1, with D tentatively TRBD1 (6 bases). In germline, CDR1 is LGHDT, CDR2 YNNKEL (reference sequence). V was cut by 4 bases and J by 3 bases, with 13 bases left in between. The CDR3 runs to 15 residues. CDR3 sequence reads: CASSPGTWGYNEQFF. DNA for the CDR3: TGTGCCAGCAGCCCCGGGACATGGGGCTACAATGAGCAGTTCTTC.

The chain uses TRBV10-1 and TRBJ2-1; D is possibly TRBD2 (6 bases). The CDR3 loop spans 14 amino acids. CDR1 and CDR2 from the germline V gene are WNHNN and SYGVQD (reference sequence). With 3 bases removed from V and 7 bases from J, the gap between germline ends came to 13 bases. The CDR3 spells CASSEGRGWNEQFF. DNA for the CDR3: TGCGCCAGCAGTGAAGGTCGGGGGTGGAATGAGCAGTTCTTC.

The V call is TRBV11-3, the J call TRBJ2-1, with 9 bases lining up with TRBD1. Per the germline V gene, CDR1 is SGHNT and CDR2 is YENEEA. The CDR3 contains 16 residues. Trimming removed 5 bases from V and 8 bases from J; junction bases left unmatched: 13. CDR3 bases: TGTGCCAGCAGCCCTCCCCGGGGGACAGGGATCGATGAGCAGTTCTTC. Its protein product is CASSPPRGTGIDEQFF.

This clone was counted a single time. V is TRBV11-3 and J is TRBJ2-3; D gene uncertain. In germline, CDR1 is SGHNT, CDR2 YENEEA. V lost 1 base to trimming and J lost 7 bases, with 6 bases between them. The CDR3 is 12 residues long. For the CDR3, the DNA is TGTGCCAGCAGCTTAGGGGTCAATACGCAGTATTTT. Translated, it gives CASSLGVNTQYF.

This chain uses TRBV11-2 with TRBJ2-5; no clear D gene. CDR1 and CDR2 (germline): SGHAT, FQNNGV. The CDR3 consists of 17 residues. V was shortened by 4 bases and J by 0 bases, with 18 bases between the two germline ends. CDR3 bases: TGTGCCAGCAGCTCTACCACAAGGAGCCGTCACCAAGAGACCCAGTACTTC. Translated, it gives CASSSTTRSRHQETQYF.

The chain recombines TRBV10-3 with TRBJ2-3; TRBD2 agrees at 13 bases. The CDR3 has 16 residues. The V segment lost 6 bases and the J segment 6 bases; nucleotides outside the gene matches: 9. Looked up from germline, CDR1 is ENHRY and CDR2 is SYGVKD. CDR3 bases: TGTGCCATCAGCAGCGGACTAGCGGGGGTTAGGGATACGCAGTATTTT. Translated: CAISSGLAGVRDTQYF.

The chain carries TRBV28 and TRBJ1-6, with D maybe TRBD1 (6 bases). Trimming shortened V by 0 bases and J by 10 bases, and 19 bases separated the two germline ends. Germline lookup yields CDR1 MDHEN and CDR2 SYDVKM. The CDR3 has 17 residues. CDR3 nucleotide sequence: TGTGCCAGCAGTTTATGGGGAACCGGGACACAAACCTCACCCCTCCACTTT. The encoded protein is CASSLWGTGTQTSPLHF.

The chain is built from TRBV6-5 and TRBJ2-1; possible D gene TRBD1, 5 bases. The CDR3 has 13 amino acids. The V end lost 7 bases, the J end lost 6 bases, and 13 bases lay between the germline ends. CDR1 and CDR2 from the germline V gene are MNHEY and SVGAGI. CDR3 loop: CASKRGRSNEQFF. The DNA of the CDR3 is TGTGCCAGCAAAAGGGGCAGGTCCAATGAGCAGTTCTTC.

This rearrangement joins TRBV4-1 to TRBJ2-5; TRBD1 matches 9 bases. Germline lookup yields CDR1 MGHRA and CDR2 YSYEKL. The ends lost 4 bases at V and 4 bases at J; junction bases unmatched: 7. This CDR3 has 15 residues. This CDR3 reads CASSRGGGQGETQYF. The CDR3 DNA sequence: TGCGCCAGCAGCCGTGGCGGGGGACAGGGAGAGACCCAGTACTTC.

The chain is built from TRBV6-6 and TRBJ1-2; D is unclear. V gave up 8 bases and J gave up 2 bases, with 12 bases separating them. The CDR3 extends over 13 amino acids. Germline V gene sequence: CDR1 MNHNY, CDR2 SVGAGI (reference sequence). This chain's CDR3 is CASSRHPNYGYTF. The CDR3 DNA sequence: TGTGCCAGCTCTAGGCACCCCAACTATGGCTACACCTTC.

The chain has TRBV6-5 and TRBJ1-2; TRBD1 might be the D (5 bases). The CDR3 spans 15 residues. Per germline, CDR1 MNHEY and CDR2 SVGAGI. V lost 8 bases and J lost 5, with 21 bases in between. The CDR3 nucleotides read TGTGCCAGCTCCCGGGGCGGGTTCGGGGGATATGGCTACACCTTC. Translated: CASSRGGFGGYGYTF.